This T cell receptor (beta chain) was sequenced in a study of CXCR3-negative and CXCR3-positive naive CD8 T cells. Study background: Sequencing brought in approximately 140 million TRB reads altogether, and each library got about 1.5 +/- 0.3 million.

This CDR3 comprises 17 residues. Findings and limits, study-wide: In both naive subsets diversity was comparably high, whereas memory CD8+ cells showed much lower diversity. Hydrophobicity was higher for TRB CDR3s found in CXCR3-positive naive cells than in CXCR3-negative naive cells.

The TRB cDNA libraries were prepared by 5' RACE with UMI labels. No DNA is given; TCRdb re-called the 5' RACE reads and lists each CDR3 protein once. The listing records 150,000 to 180,000 distinct CDR3 sequences. Turning to this clonotype: Antigen: not known.

Per CD8+ T cell subset, triplicate sorts of fewer than 350,000 cells each were done. Those CD8+ T cells considered naive were CD45RO-CCR7+CD27+CD95-. Sequencing was performed on naive CXCR3+ CD8+ T cells from blood. Subset: CD45RO-CCR7+CD27+CD95- naive CD8+ T cells expressing CXCR3 (TNR3+). The chain recombines TRBV12-3 or TRBV12-4 with TRBJ2-6; TCRdb selects TRBD2, and the lack of DNA leaves this call unchecked. This TCR derives from a human donor in good health. Some clones in this sample may be carry-over from other donors' samples. The CDR3 loop reads CASSSTGPGSGANVLTF.